This T cell receptor beta chain was found in a study of a mutant IDH1 vaccine in newly diagnosed glioma. Across the whole study: The initiation of vaccination occurred 4-6 weeks after radiotherapy alone, or with temozolomide cycles. Whole-study results and caveats: The vaccine induced immune responses, and these occurred in around 94% of patients.

Libraries were prepared by immunoSEQ multiplex PCR; TCRdb keeps only in-frame clonotypes and omits some of them. The data show about 67,000 clones, roughly four fifths seen once. CDR3 size: 13 residues. Between the trimmed V and J ends, which lost 6 bases and 1 base, there was a span of 9 bases. CDR1 KGHSH and CDR2 LQKENI come from the germline V gene. Details on this clone: Its antigen is as yet unknown.

Time point reported: week 47, end of study. Every single dose of the vaccine, 300 ug of mutant IDH1 20-mer peptide, came with topical imiquimod. This TCR was sampled from a man aged 25-45 years with glioma. Sequencing was performed on PBMCs, taken from a glioma patient whose treatment included an IDH1 peptide vaccine. The V call is TRBV18, the J call TRBJ1-1; D not certain. The CDR3 DNA is TGTGCCAGCTCCTCAGCAGCGAACACTGAAGCTTTCTTT. It encodes CASSSAANTEAFF.